Listed here is a single T cell receptor (beta chain). This clone's antigen is unknown. The sample holds no much larger clone one base away, and base qualities are not on file. TCR CDR3 regions were amplified from genomic DNA by multiplex PCR using the deep immunoSEQ assay. For each cell subset, the extracted genomic DNA was distributed evenly across all wells of several immunoSEQ 96-well plates, and each plate served as one replicate. For sorted subsets, 150 to 250 ng of genomic DNA, equivalent to around 29,000 T cell genomes, went into each replicate PCR. Purified libraries were measured with a Qubit 3.0 fluorometer, size-checked on a Bioanalyzer 2100, and measured again with the KAPA Library Quantification kit. Every immunoSEQ 96-well plate was sequenced on a dedicated single-read 150-cycle Illumina NextSeq 550 flow cell. Per the original workflow: Because only junctional sequences without quality scores were contained in the immunoSEQ output, filtering matching that applied to full-length reads could not be performed. To assign V/J genes and CDR3, sequences were annotated against IMGT germline references using PyIR, a Python wrapper for IgBLAST v1.9. Reads were filtered out if the reads had weak V/J assignments (E-value above 1e-6), no CDR3, stop codons, out-of-frame junctions, or ambiguous translated residues. A V3J clonotype was defined by an identical inferred V gene, J gene, and CDR3 amino acid sequence. Percentage overlap between repertoires was calculated by dividing the number of shared unique clonotypes by the size of the smaller repertoire. RTK rarefaction, the Chao1 estimator, and Recon v2.1 estimates of unobserved clonotypes were used to assess repertoire richness. Generation probabilities for all TCRbeta clonotypes obtained by the gDNA method from four donors were computed using OLGA. In TCRdb, the immuneACCESS table is reduced to in-frame sequences with V and J assigned. These tables do not hold every clone; where another copy was compared, an unresolved V gene accounts for under half, and the others remain unexplained. D and trimming were read from the DNA, whereas the V and J calls and clone size are those reported in that table. This sample gives some 1 million clones in total; more than 60% of them show up just once. The ten largest clonotypes hold roughly 1.5% of the sample.

The source of the sample is a study of shared clonotypes between healthy human individuals (dated by TCRdb to the early 2020s). Broadly, across the study: The cohort comprised a couple of women and a few men aged 18 to 49 years. The study deeply sequenced blood TCR repertoires of five healthy adults to estimate repertoire size and the extent of clonotype sharing between individuals. Per donor, three plates each were used for CD4 naive and CD4 memory, two for CD8 naive, and one for CD8 memory. Libraries were prepared and TCR repertoires were sequenced by different laboratories using diverse techniques, in order to increase sequencing depth and limit assay-specific biases. Per donor, leukapheresis produced somewhere between about 0.8 and 9 billion PBMCs. On the study overall, not on this receptor specifically: Because the study included a small number of donors, the genetic and exposure-history diversity represented was limited. Based on pairwise subsampling, the degree of clonotype sharing among donors was expected to be affected by sequencing depth. Naive subsets generally had larger estimated clonotype richness than memory subsets. Compared with non-shared clonotypes, the clonotypes found in all four sorted-subset donors had higher generation probabilities. Sampling was restricted to blood, and TCR repertoires in tissues likely differ from the TCR repertoires found in blood. Approximately 4.8% of naive CD4, 3.5% of naive CD8, roughly 2.4% of memory CD4, and 0.4% of memory CD8 clonotypes were shared across several donors. Incomplete sequencing was indicated by rarefaction of sorted-subset datasets, despite the large sequencing depth.

The CDR3 has 16 amino acids, counting the end cysteine and phenylalanine. Of all the DNA, just the CDR3 is kept, 48 bases in frame from base 1. V lost 3 bases and J lost 5 bases, and the count of bases not matched to a germline gene is 2. CDR1 and CDR2, per the germline V gene, are LGHNA and YSLEER. Donors were healthy HIV-negative adults with no recently reported acute infections or vaccinations. Only Caucasian adults living in Nashville, Tennessee, USA were represented among the donors. CD4+ T cells were enriched by magnetic negative selection, after which naive cells were positively selected on CD45RA and the negative fraction was taken as the memory subset. Blood was collected by leukapheresis, and PBMCs were isolated by Ficoll-Histopaque density gradient centrifugation and then cryopreserved in liquid nitrogen vapor phase. Purity and quantity of every magnetically sorted T cell population were checked by analytical flow cytometry. From each sorted fraction, genomic DNA was isolated and quantified by UV absorbance on a Nanodrop 2000c.

The chain was built from TRBV4-3 and TRBJ2-2; a stretch of 14 junction bases matches TRBD2. The source of this sequence is a man between 18 and 35 years old in good health. Sequencing was carried out using memory CD4+ T cells sorted from blood. The cell subset or site label corresponds to: CD45RA-negative fraction. The DNA sequence is as follows: TGCGCCAGCAGCCAGGGGACTAGCGGGAGAACCGGGGAGCTGTTTTTT. This codes for CASSQGTSGRTGELFF.